Following are 6 T cell receptor beta chains from one sample sequenced in a study of neurological immune-mediated disorders. Using its own MiXCR run on the 5' RACE reads, TCRdb lists one record per CDR3 protein. The table lists tens of thousands of distinct CDR3 sequences, 17% of them singletons, with approximately 15% in the top ten. The specimen sequenced was PBMCs. The receptors come from a woman between 35 and 50 years old in good health.

This clonotype occurred many times. The chain couples TRBV7-2 to TRBJ2-7; maybe TRBD1 (5 bases). From germline, CDR1 is SGHTA and CDR2 FQGNSA. This CDR3 is 14 amino acids long. The V and J ends lost 1 base and 3 bases respectively, with 10 bases between them. CDR3 coding DNA: TGTGCCAGCAGCTTAGGGTCCAGGGACTACGAGCAGTACTTC. This codes for CASSLGSRDYEQYF.

By sample share, this clonotype is medium-sized. This chain joins TRBV6-2 or TRBV6-3 and TRBJ2-1; 9 bases agree with TRBD2. The CDR3 spans 16 residues. Germline V gene data show CDR1 as MNHEY and CDR2 as SVGEGT. Losses at the gene ends were 1 base for V and 2 bases for J; bases not matched to a gene: 3. Here the CDR3 DNA reads TGTGCCAGCAGTTACTTACGCGGGGGGGCCTACAATGAGCAGTTCTTC. Amino acids: CASSYLRGGAYNEQFF.

The sample holds many counts of this clonotype. The junction differs from germline at one of its ends, possibly a read error. The genes are TRBV7-2 and TRBJ2-1; TRBD1 matches at 7 bases. Germline V gene data show CDR1 as SGHTA and CDR2 as FQGNSA. The CDR3 has 15 amino acids. The CDR3 here is CASNLQGKEDNEQFF. The CDR3 bases are TGTGCCAGCAACTTACAGGGGAAAGAGGACAATGAGCAGTTCTTC.

This clonotype was seen a single time. One end of the junction does not line up with germline, which may come from a read error. This chain connects TRBV3-1 to TRBJ1-1; TRBD1 matches 7 bases. The CDR3 runs to 13 residues. The germline CDR1 and CDR2 sequences are LGHDT and YNNKEL (reference sequence). CDR3 bases: TGTGTCAGCAGCCTCAGGGGGAGAACTGAAGCTTTCTTT. It specifies CVSSLRGRTEAFF.

This clonotype was recorded many times. CDR3 DNA: TGTGCCAGCAGCTTACAGATTTCCTACGAGCAGTACTTC. Protein product: CASSLQISYEQYF. This sequence joins TRBV5-5 and TRBJ2-7; D uncertain. V lost 2 bases to trimming and J lost 1 base, with 7 bases between them. Germline CDR1 reads SGHKS; CDR2 reads YYEKEE (reference sequence). This CDR3 is built from 13 residues.

This clonotype was found many times. The chain links TRBV5-1 to TRBJ2-2; TRBD2 agrees at 8 bases. The CDR3 runs to 16 residues. V trimming: 4 bases; J trimming: 0 bases; junction bases outside the gene matches: 5. Germline V gives CDR1 SGHRS, CDR2 YFSETQ. The CDR3 DNA reads TGCGCCAGCAGCCCCGGGGGGGCAGCGAACACCGGGGAGCTGTTTTTT. This sequence encodes CASSPGGAANTGELFF. The full variable domain, in which reference TRBV5-1 and TRBJ2-2 provide the parts outside the CDR3, is KAGVTQTPRYLIKTRGQQVTLSCSPISGHRSVSWYQQTPGQGLQFLFEYFSETQRNKGNFPGRFSGRQFSNSRSEMNVSTLELGDSALYLCASSPGGAANTGELFFGEGSRLTVL.